The rows below give T cell receptor beta chains drawn from one sample of a study of cytomegalovirus exposure and HLA in healthy donors. Only in-frame clones appear in the TCRdb table, and some are missing; sequencing was by immunoSEQ multiplex PCR. The sample lists approximately 130,000 clones; about 78% were seen once. Sequencing used PBMCs. The receptor set was obtained from a man aged 45-65 years in good health and CMV-seronegative. The CDR3 runs from the conserved cysteine through the conserved F or W. The D gene is left open where the match is weak. Only some rows state a clone size, as once, few, many or a class for expanded clones.

.	TRBJ2-5	TRBV10-1	.	TGCGCCAGCAGTCCGAACCTCGGACAAAGAGAGACCCAGTACTTC	CASSPNLGQRETQYF
once	TRBJ1-4	TRBV25-1	.	TGTGCCAGCAGTGACCCAGGCGGGGTAGGTGAAAAACTGTTTTTT	CASSDPGGVGEKLFF
.	TRBJ1-4	TRBV6-6	TRBD1	TGTGCCAGCAGTCACTGGACAGGGGCTGGGGAAAAACTGTTTTTT	CASSHWTGAGEKLFF
.	TRBJ1-4	TRBV5-4	.	TGTGCCAGCAGCTTGTCTCCAGGGTATAATGAAAAACTGTTTTTT	CASSLSPGYNEKLFF
.	TRBJ1-3	TRBV2	.	TGTGCCAGTCGACTTTCTGGAAACACCATATATTTT	CASRLSGNTIYF
.	TRBJ1-1	TRBV13	.	TGTGCCAGCAGCCGAGAGGGAAGTTCCATGAACACTGAAGCTTTCTTT	CASSREGSSMNTEAFF
once	TRBJ2-7	TRBV10-3	TRBD2	TGTGCCATCAGTGAGTCAACTAGCGGTGTGAGGGAGCAGTACTTC	CAISESTSGVREQYF
.	TRBJ1-1	TRBV5-8	TRBD1	TGTGCCAGCAGCTCAAAAGACAGGGGTACTGAAGCTTTCTTT	CASSSKDRGTEAFF
.	TRBJ2-7	TRBV28	TRBD2	TGTGCCAGCAGTACGGGACTAGCGCGTCTCCTCGTCTACGAGCAGTACTTC	CASSTGLARLLVYEQYF
once	TRBJ2-1	TRBV30	.	TGTGCCTGGGGCTCCTCGCAGGGTTACAATGAGCAGTTCTTC	CAWGSSQGYNEQFF
.	TRBJ2-5	TRBV11-2	.	TGTGCCAGCAGCTTCACGGAGCGGCAAGAGACCCAGTACTTC	CASSFTERQETQYF
.	TRBJ2-7	TRBV27	.	TGTGCCAGCAGTTTAAGTTTCGGCGGGCCGACCTCCTACGAGCAGTACTTC	CASSLSFGGPTSYEQYF
once	TRBJ2-1	TRBV27	TRBD2	TGTGCCAGCAGTGTGAGAGCGGGAGTTGTTTCAGACAATGAGCAGTTCTTC	CASSVRAGVVSDNEQFF
.	TRBJ2-5	TRBV12-5	.	TGTGCTAGTGGTTTGTCGACAGGTACGGAGACCCAGTACTTC	CASGLSTGTETQYF
once	TRBJ2-5	TRBV7-9	.	TGTGCCAGCAGCTTTAACGGTCAAGAGACCCAGTACTTC	CASSFNGQETQYF
.	TRBJ2-3	TRBV7-2	.	TGTGCCAGCAGCTTAGGACCCAGGGTGCGTGCAGATACGCAGTATTTT	CASSLGPRVRADTQYF
.	TRBJ2-3	TRBV7-7	TRBD2	TGTGCTAGCAGCTTAGGGCTAGCGGGGCGCACGACGGCAGATACGCAGTATTTT	CASSLGLAGRTTADTQYF
few	TRBJ1-1	TRBV5-6	TRBD1	TGTGCCAGCAGCCCTGACAGGGATGAAGCTTTCTTT	CASSPDRDEAFF
.	TRBJ1-5	TRBV28	.	TGTGCCAGCAGTCCCTCGGGTTCAGGCAATCAGCCCCAGCATTTT	CASSPSGSGNQPQHF
.	TRBJ1-1	TRBV28	.	TGTGCCAGCAACACTGGGAGGAGGGGCCTGTGGGGCACTGAAGCTTTCTTT	CASNTGRRGLWGTEAFF
.	TRBJ1-5	TRBV6-1	.	TGTGCCAGCAGTGATTCCATTCAGCCCCAGCATTTT	CASSDSIQPQHF
.	TRBJ2-7	TRBV5-1	.	TGCGCCAGCATGGTGGGGGCAGGGATGCACGAGCAGTACTTC	CASMVGAGMHEQYF